This TCR beta chain is from a study of neurological immune-mediated disorders. It was from 2 million PBMCs stored at -80 C that the unsorted libraries were obtained. This clonotype appeared many times. Germline V gene sequence: CDR1 DFQATT, CDR2 SNEGSKA (reference sequence). Losses at the gene ends were 6 bases for V and 4 bases for J; bases not matched to a gene: 8. This CDR3 spans 15 amino acids. Each CDR3 protein gets one entry after TCRdb re-called the 5' RACE reads with MiXCR. Of 72,000 or so distinct CDR3 sequences in the sample, roughly 15% are singletons; the top ten hold about 16%. The receptor comes from a woman in her 40s in good health. The chain uses TRBV20-1 and TRBJ2-3, with 12 bases matching TRBD1. The sequencing input was PBMCs. The CDR3 spells CSARGTGGFADTQYF. CDR3 nucleotide sequence: TGCAGTGCGCGAGGGACAGGGGGCTTTGCAGATACGCAGTATTTT.